This section outlines one TCR beta chain sequence together with its context. CDR3 length: 15 amino acids. In germline, CDR1 is SQVTM, CDR2 ANQGSEA. V lost 7 bases, J lost 3 bases, and 11 bases stayed unmatched. The data derive from a study of blood T cell repertoires in COVID-19. Study in general: Acute-phase and convalescent COVID-19 samples originated in the United States, Italy and Spain. PBMCs, B-cell-depleted T cells, or T cells provided the cDNA or gDNA that made up the material.

In the original analysis: Using reference gene primer amplification, nucleated cell counts were estimated. TCRdb's table, derived via immunoSEQ multiplex PCR, lists solely in-frame clones and lacks some. V, J and clone size are those of that table, while D and trimming were read from the DNA. This sample has just under 85,000 clones; more than 80% occur once, and the top ten carry around 29%. This clonotype originated in a woman aged 80 or older with acute or convalescent COVID-19. The sample taken for sequencing was peripheral blood. This rearrangement joins TRBV29-1 to TRBJ2-1, with TRBD2 matching 8 bases. The CDR3 loop reads CSAKVGTSIYNEQFF. Written as DNA, the CDR3 is TGCAGCGCAAAGGTGGGGACTAGTATCTACAATGAGCAGTTCTTC.